The T cell receptor beta chain under discussion was sequenced for a study of CD8 T cells in Susac syndrome. Negative isolation was used for CD8+ and CD4+ T cells, and FACS enrichment was applied to TEMRA cells. Reverse transcription used about 0.45 to 1 ug RNA and random hexamers. It was immunoSEQ multiplex PCR that amplified TCR beta CDR3 across 54 Vbeta and 13 Jbeta. Each CDR3 protein is one row after TCRdb ran MiXCR on the immunoSEQ multiplex PCR reads. The sample comprises hundreds of thousands of distinct CDR3 sequences, 92% of which are singletons, and around 0.15% rests with the top ten. Germline V gives CDR1 SGHDN, CDR2 FVKESK. The germline V and J ends were trimmed by 4 bases and 1 base, with 8 bases remaining between them. The CDR3 has 14 residues. This clonotype was recorded once.

The material sequenced was CD8+ T cells from PBMCs. The receptor's source is a human donor with multiple sclerosis. V is TRBV14 and J is TRBJ1-5; D uncertain. This CDR3 reads CASSPLGSNQPQHF. The DNA for the CDR3 is TGTGCCAGCAGCCCGTTAGGGAGCAATCAGCCCCAGCATTTT.